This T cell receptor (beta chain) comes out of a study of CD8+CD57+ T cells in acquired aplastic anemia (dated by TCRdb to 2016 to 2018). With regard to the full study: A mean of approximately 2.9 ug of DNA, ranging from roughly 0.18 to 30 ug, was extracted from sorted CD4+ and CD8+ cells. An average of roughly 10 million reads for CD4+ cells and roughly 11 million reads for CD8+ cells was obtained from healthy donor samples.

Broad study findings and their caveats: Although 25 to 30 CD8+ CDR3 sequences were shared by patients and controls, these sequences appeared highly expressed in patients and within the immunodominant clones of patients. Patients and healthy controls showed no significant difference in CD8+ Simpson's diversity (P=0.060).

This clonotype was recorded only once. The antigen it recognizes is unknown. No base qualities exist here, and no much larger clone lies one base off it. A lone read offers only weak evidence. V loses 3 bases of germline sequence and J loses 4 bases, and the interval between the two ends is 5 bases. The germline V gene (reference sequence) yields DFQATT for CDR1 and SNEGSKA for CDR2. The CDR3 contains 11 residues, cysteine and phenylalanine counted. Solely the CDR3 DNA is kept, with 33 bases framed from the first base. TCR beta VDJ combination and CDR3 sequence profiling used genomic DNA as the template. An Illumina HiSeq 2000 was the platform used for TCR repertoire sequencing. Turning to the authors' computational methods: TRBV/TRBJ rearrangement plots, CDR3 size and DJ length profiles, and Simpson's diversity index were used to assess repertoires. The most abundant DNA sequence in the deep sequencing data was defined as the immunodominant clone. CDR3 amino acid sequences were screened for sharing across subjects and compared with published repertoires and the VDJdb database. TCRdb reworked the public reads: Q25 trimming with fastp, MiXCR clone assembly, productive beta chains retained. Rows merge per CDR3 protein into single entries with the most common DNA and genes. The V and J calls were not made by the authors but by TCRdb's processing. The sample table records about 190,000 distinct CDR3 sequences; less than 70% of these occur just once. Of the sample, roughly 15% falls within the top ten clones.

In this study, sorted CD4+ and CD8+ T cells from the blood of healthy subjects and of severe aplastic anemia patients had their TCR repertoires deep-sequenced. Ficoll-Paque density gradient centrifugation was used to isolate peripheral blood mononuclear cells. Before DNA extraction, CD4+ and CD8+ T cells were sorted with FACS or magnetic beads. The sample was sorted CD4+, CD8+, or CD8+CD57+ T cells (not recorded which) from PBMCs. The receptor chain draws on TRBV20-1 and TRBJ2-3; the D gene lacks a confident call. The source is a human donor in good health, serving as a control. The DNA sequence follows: TGCAGTGCTAGCCGGGCAGATACGCAGTATTTT. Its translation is CSASRADTQYF.